The 21 T cell receptor beta chains given below trace back to one sample, sequenced in a study of Ad26.COV2.S vaccination and SARS-CoV-2 variants (dated by TCRdb to about 2021). What the treatment or condition label conveys for this sample: roughly 20 received Ad26.COV2.S at low or high dose, single or two shots; a few received placebo; per-sample allocation not given. Repertoires of vaccine and placebo recipients were sequenced from samples collected on day 63 after the first injection. Library creation used the immunoSEQ multiplex PCR assay. TCRdb re-hosts the immuneACCESS table, in-frame sequences only. Its copies lack some clones; in the studies checked, an unresolved V gene accounts for under half of them, and the cause for the rest is not known. The sample records about 440,000 clones, about 90% of which are singletons. Of the sample, around 4.5% falls within the top ten clones. The sample in question was peripheral blood, obtained in a trial of Ad26.COV2.S vaccine versus placebo. The receptors derive from a person between 18 and 65 years old who received the Ad26.COV2.S COVID-19 vaccine or a placebo.

The rearrangement uses TRBV18 and TRBJ2-3, with D tentatively TRBD2 (5 bases). The V gene's germline CDR1 is KGHSH and CDR2 LQKENI. V was cut by 8 bases and J by 1 base, with 13 bases left in between. The CDR3 contains 14 residues. CDR3 loop: CASLSGPGTDTQYF. The CDR3 DNA sequence: TGTGCCAGCCTAAGCGGTCCAGGCACAGATACGCAGTATTTT.

The chain is built from TRBV27 and TRBJ2-1; D could derive from TRBD1 or TRBD2 (5 bases each). Germline CDR1 is MNHEY and CDR2 is SMNVEV (reference sequence). This CDR3 comprises 13 residues. Trimming pared 2 bases from V and 9 bases from J, leaving 11 bases between. Here the CDR3 DNA reads TGTGCCAGCAGTTTAAGGGACCAGGGTGAGCAGTTCTTC. This translates into CASSLRDQGEQFF.

J is TRBJ1-5 and V is TRBV9; D is perhaps TRBD1 (5 bases). The CDR3 is made up of 16 amino acids. V was clipped by 4 bases and J by 8 bases, with 22 bases between them. Germline values: CDR1 SGDLS, CDR2 YYNGEE. CDR3: CASSPRGQQEGEPQHF. The CDR3 coding sequence is TGTGCCAGCAGCCCCCGTGGACAACAGGAGGGTGAGCCCCAGCATTTT.

The table lists this clone with a count of one. The CDR3 reads CASSVERGEQYF. The CDR3 DNA reads as TGTGCCAGCAGCGTTGAAAGGGGCGAGCAGTACTTC. V is TRBV6-2 or TRBV6-3 and J is TRBJ2-7; weak D call: TRBD1 (5 bases). V lost 6 bases and J lost 6, with 12 bases in between. This CDR3 contains 12 residues. From germline, CDR1 is MNHEY and CDR2 SVGEGT.

The chain carries TRBV7-8 and TRBJ1-2, with a tentative D call TRBD1 (6 bases). The V end lost 1 base, the J end lost 5 bases, and 11 bases lay between the germline ends. The CDR3 extends over 14 amino acids. Germline values: CDR1 SGHVS, CDR2 FQNEAQ. The CDR3 sequence: CASSLGWQGYGYTF. CDR3 nucleotides: TGTGCCAGCAGCTTAGGTTGGCAGGGGTATGGCTACACCTTC. The whole variable domain, remainder taken from reference TRBV7-8 and TRBJ1-2, is GAGVSQSPRYKVAKRGQDVALRCDPISGHVSLFWYQQALGQGPEFLTYFQNEAQLDKSGLPSDRFFAERPEGSVSTLKIQRTQQEDSAVYLCASSLGWQGYGYTFGSGTRLTVV.

This chain links TRBV28 with TRBJ1-2; tentatively, D is TRBD1 (5 bases). Between the trimmed V and J ends, which lost 7 bases and 3 bases, there was a span of 18 bases. Per germline, CDR1 MDHEN and CDR2 SYDVKM. The CDR3 has 15 residues. The CDR3 nucleotides read TGTGCCAGCAACCCCCAGGGACGGTCCCACTATGGCTACACCTTC. Translation gives CASNPQGRSHYGYTF.

This sequence joins TRBV29-1 and TRBJ2-1; D gene unclear. Trimming cost V 1 base and J 10 bases, with 11 bases left between them. This CDR3 is built from 12 residues. The germline V gene has CDR1 SQVTM and CDR2 ANQGSEA. The chain's CDR3 is CSVEGDLGEQFF. Here the CDR3 DNA reads TGCAGCGTTGAAGGAGATTTAGGGGAGCAGTTCTTC.

Ten or more counts support this clone. The chain is built from TRBV27 and TRBJ2-1, with a weak D call TRBD2 (6 bases). CDR3 size: 17 residues. The germline V and J ends were trimmed by 3 bases and 0 bases, with 15 bases remaining between them. Germline-derived CDR1 and CDR2 are MNHEY and SMNVEV (reference sequence). The CDR3 loop reads CASSLRGGGSSYNEQFF. In DNA form, the CDR3 reads TGTGCCAGCAGTTTGAGGGGCGGAGGGAGCTCCTACAATGAGCAGTTCTTC.

This chain joins TRBV6-5 and TRBJ2-2; D uncertain. CDR1 MNHEY and CDR2 SVGAGI come from the germline V gene. This CDR3 contains 13 residues. V lost 7 bases to trimming and J lost 3 bases, with 9 bases between them. This chain's CDR3 is CASTWSYTGELFF. The CDR3 region has the DNA TGTGCCAGCACCTGGAGCTACACCGGGGAGCTGTTTTTT.

V usage is TRBV7-8 and J usage is TRBJ2-7; 10 bases align to TRBD2. Per germline, CDR1 SGHVS and CDR2 FQNEAQ. The CDR3 runs to 15 residues. The J segment lost 6 bases and the V segment lost 3 bases, leaving 8 bases of the junction unmatched. CDR3 DNA sequence: TGTGCCAGCAGCTTTCGGACTAGCGGATCTTTCGAGCAGTACTTC. As protein: CASSFRTSGSFEQYF.

The chain links TRBV27 to TRBJ1-2; possibly TRBD1 for D (6 bases). The CDR3 runs to 16 residues. V was shortened by 4 bases and J by 4 bases, with 19 bases between the two germline ends. From germline, CDR1 is MNHEY and CDR2 SMNVEV (reference sequence). CDR3 bases: TGTGCCAGCAGTTCGCAGACAGGTTCCATACCCTATGGCTACACCTTC. Its translation: CASSSQTGSIPYGYTF.

The V gene is TRBV27, the J gene TRBJ2-2; TRBD2 matches 11 bases. This CDR3 region has 16 residues. The V and J ends lost 6 bases and 6 bases, in that order; junction bases with no gene match: 9. Germline CDR1 MNHEY, CDR2 SMNVEV (reference sequence). The CDR3 loop is CASSPLLAGEAGELFF. Written as DNA, the CDR3 is TGTGCCAGCAGCCCTCTACTAGCGGGAGAGGCCGGGGAGCTGTTTTTT.

The V gene is TRBV28, the J gene TRBJ2-4, with D hard to call. Germline CDR1 MDHEN, CDR2 SYDVKM. V was trimmed by 3 bases and J by 1 base, leaving 10 bases between them. The CDR3 loop spans 15 amino acids. CDR3 sequence: CASSFGRGAKNIQYF. CDR3 nucleotides: TGTGCCAGCAGTTTCGGACGTGGGGCCAAAAACATTCAGTACTTC. The full variable domain, completed using reference TRBV28 and TRBJ2-4, is DVKVTQSSRYLVKRTGEKVFLECVQDMDHENMFWYRQDPGLGLRLIYFSYDVKMKEKGDIPEGYSVSREKKERFSLILESASTNQTSMYLCASSFGRGAKNIQYFGAGTRLSVL.

This clone was counted once. This chain connects TRBV6-6 to TRBJ2-7; TRBD2 agrees at 9 bases. The CDR3 runs 16 residues. V dropped 7 bases and J dropped 1; count of bases not matched to a gene: 11. Per the germline V gene, CDR1 is MNHNY and CDR2 is SVGAGI (reference sequence). This chain's CDR3 is CASNGRAGLASYEQYF. The CDR3 nucleotides are TGTGCCAGCAACGGGCGGGCCGGACTAGCGTCCTACGAGCAGTACTTC.

This clone came up once. This chain links TRBV27 with TRBJ2-1; 9 bases match TRBD2. The CDR3 sequence is 16 residues long. CDR1 and CDR2 from the germline V gene are MNHEY and SMNVEV (reference sequence). V lost 4 bases to trimming and J lost 7 bases; unmatched junction nucleotides: 11. CDR3: CASSSLGSGRGNEQFF. The DNA of the CDR3 is TGTGCCAGCAGTTCCCTGGGTAGCGGGAGAGGGAATGAGCAGTTCTTC.

This chain links TRBV9 with TRBJ2-1; D is possibly TRBD1 (6 bases). The CDR3 is 13 residues long. V was pared by 7 bases and J by 12 bases, with 20 bases between. The germline V gene encodes CDR1 SGDLS and CDR2 YYNGEE. CDR3 nucleotides: TGTGCCAGCGGACCACAGGGCCCGGGGCGGCAGTTCTTC. This sequence encodes CASGPQGPGRQFF.

Concerning this clone itself: Other DNA sequences from this sample encode an identical CDR3 as well. The V gene is TRBV28, the J gene TRBJ2-2; D ambiguous. Germline V gene sequence: CDR1 MDHEN, CDR2 SYDVKM. This CDR3 region has 13 residues. Trimming took off 3 bases at V and 1 base at J, with 3 bases between the two ends. CDR3 bases: TGTGCCAGCAGTTTTCTGAACACCGGGGAGCTGTTTTTT. Protein: CASSFLNTGELFF.

The J gene is TRBJ1-4, the V gene TRBV11-2; possibly TRBD1 for D (5 bases). Germline CDR1 is SGHAT and CDR2 is FQNNGV. Trimming left V 2 bases short and J 5 bases short, with 15 bases between. CDR3 size: 16 residues. CDR3 region: CASSLRAAGDNEKLFF. The DNA for the CDR3 is TGTGCCAGCAGCTTAAGGGCCGCGGGGGACAATGAAAAACTGTTTTTT.

This rearrangement joins TRBV6-6 to TRBJ1-2, with a possible D match to TRBD1 (5 bases). The CDR3 is made up of 14 amino acids. The V end was cut by 2 bases, the J end by 2 bases, with 9 bases between. In germline, CDR1 is MNHNY, CDR2 SVGAGI (reference sequence). This CDR3 is CASSYPQENYGYTF. CDR3 DNA sequence: TGTGCCAGCAGTTACCCACAGGAGAACTATGGCTACACCTTC.

Only a few counts were recorded for this clone. The chain combines TRBV29-1 with TRBJ1-1; the D gene is possibly TRBD1 (6 bases). Germline V gene lookup returns CDR1 SQVTM and CDR2 ANQGSEA. The CDR3 runs 13 residues. V shed 5 bases and J shed 2 bases, with 12 bases lying between them. CDR3 bases: TGCAGCGTTCCTTGGACAGAAAACACTGAAGCTTTCTTT. Protein product: CSVPWTENTEAFF.

This chain joins TRBV14 and TRBJ2-1; D remains ambiguous. The CDR3 length is 13 residues. Trimming removed 0 bases at V and 7 bases at J, with 7 bases between. CDR1 is SGHDN, CDR2 FVKESK, per germline. This CDR3 is CASSQDYINEQFF. The DNA of the CDR3 is TGTGCCAGCAGCCAAGATTATATTAATGAGCAGTTCTTC. The full variable domain, in which reference TRBV14 and TRBJ2-1 provide the parts outside the CDR3, is EAGVTQFPSHSVIEKGQTVTLRCDPISGHDNLYWYRRVMGKEIKFLLHFVKESKQDESGMPNNRFLAERTGGTYSTLKVQPAELEDSGVYFCASSQDYINEQFFGPGTRLTVL.